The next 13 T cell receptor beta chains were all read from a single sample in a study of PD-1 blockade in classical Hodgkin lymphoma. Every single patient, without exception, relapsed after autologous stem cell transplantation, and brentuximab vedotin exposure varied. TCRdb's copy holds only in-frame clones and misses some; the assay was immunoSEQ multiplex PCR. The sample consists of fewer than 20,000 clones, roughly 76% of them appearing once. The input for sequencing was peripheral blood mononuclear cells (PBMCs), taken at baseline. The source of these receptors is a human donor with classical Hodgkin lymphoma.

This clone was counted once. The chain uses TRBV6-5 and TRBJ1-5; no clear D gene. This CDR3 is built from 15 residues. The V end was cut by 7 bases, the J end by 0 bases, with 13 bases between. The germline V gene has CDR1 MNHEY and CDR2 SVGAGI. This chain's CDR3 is CASKTRVYSNQPQHF. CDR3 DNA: TGTGCCAGCAAAACGAGGGTCTATAGCAATCAGCCCCAGCATTTT.

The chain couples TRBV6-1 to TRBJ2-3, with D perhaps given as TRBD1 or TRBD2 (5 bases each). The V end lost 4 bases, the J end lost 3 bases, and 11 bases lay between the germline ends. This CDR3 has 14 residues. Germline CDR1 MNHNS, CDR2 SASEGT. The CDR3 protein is CASSAGGNTDTQYF. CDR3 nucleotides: TGTGCCAGCAGTGCTGGGGGTAATACAGATACGCAGTATTTT.

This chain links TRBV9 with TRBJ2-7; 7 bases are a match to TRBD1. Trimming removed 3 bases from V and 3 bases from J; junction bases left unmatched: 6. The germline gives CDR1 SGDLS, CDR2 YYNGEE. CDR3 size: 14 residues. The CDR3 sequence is CASSATGMNYEQYF. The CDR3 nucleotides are TGTGCCAGCAGCGCGACAGGGATGAACTACGAGCAGTACTTC.

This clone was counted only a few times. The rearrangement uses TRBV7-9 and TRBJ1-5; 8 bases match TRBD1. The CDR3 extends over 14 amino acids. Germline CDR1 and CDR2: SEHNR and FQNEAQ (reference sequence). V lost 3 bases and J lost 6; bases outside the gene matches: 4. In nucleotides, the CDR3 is TGTGCCAGCAGCTTCCAGGGGGCGGGTCAGCCCCAGCATTTT. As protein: CASSFQGAGQPQHF.

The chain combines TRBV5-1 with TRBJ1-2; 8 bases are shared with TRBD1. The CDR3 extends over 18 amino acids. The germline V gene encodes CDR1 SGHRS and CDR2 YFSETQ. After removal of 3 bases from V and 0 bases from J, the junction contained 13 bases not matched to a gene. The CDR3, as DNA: TGCGCCAGCAGCTCCGGGACAGGCCTTTATTTATCTAACTATGGCTACACCTTC. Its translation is CASSSGTGLYLSNYGYTF.

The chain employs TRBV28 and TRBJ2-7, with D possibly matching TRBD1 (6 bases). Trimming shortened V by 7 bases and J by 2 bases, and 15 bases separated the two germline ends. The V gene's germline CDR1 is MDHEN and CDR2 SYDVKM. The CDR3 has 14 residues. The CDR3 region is CASTITGTPYEQYF. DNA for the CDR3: TGTGCCAGCACCATCACCGGGACACCCTACGAGCAGTACTTC.

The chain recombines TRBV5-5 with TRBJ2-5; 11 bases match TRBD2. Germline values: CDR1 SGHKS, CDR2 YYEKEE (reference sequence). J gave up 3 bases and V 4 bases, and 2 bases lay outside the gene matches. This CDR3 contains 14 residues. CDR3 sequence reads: CASSPTSGEETQYF. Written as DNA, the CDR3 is TGTGCCAGCAGCCCGACTAGCGGGGAAGAGACCCAGTACTTC.

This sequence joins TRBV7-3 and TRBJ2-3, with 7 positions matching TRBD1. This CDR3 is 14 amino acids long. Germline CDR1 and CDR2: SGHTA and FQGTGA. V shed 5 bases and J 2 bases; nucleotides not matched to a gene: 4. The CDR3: CASSTGATTDTQYF. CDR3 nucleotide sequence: TGTGCCAGCAGCACAGGGGCGACCACAGATACGCAGTATTTT.

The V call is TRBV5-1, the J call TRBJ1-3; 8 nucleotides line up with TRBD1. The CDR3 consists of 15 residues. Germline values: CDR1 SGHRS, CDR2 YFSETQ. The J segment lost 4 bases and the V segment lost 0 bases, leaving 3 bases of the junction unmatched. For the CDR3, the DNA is TGCGCCAGCAGCTTGGTGACAGGGGCAGGAAACACCATATATTTT. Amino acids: CASSLVTGAGNTIYF.

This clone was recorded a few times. The CDR3 DNA sequence: TGTGCCAGCAGCATGGGGGACAGGCCTAACTATGGCTACACCTTC. Amino acid sequence: CASSMGDRPNYGYTF. V usage is TRBV7-2 and J usage is TRBJ1-2, with 8 bases aligning to TRBD1. The V gene's germline CDR1 is SGHTA and CDR2 FQGNSA. Unmatched junction bases numbered 5, after V lost 5 bases and J lost 0 bases. The CDR3 is 15 amino acids.

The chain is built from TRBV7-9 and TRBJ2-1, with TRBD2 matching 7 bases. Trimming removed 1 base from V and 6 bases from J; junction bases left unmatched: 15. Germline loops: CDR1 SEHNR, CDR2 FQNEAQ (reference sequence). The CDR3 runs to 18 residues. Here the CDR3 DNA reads TGTGCCAGCAGCTTAGTCGGGGGTTGGGGAGGGCCTGGCAATGAGCAGTTCTTC. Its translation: CASSLVGGWGGPGNEQFF.

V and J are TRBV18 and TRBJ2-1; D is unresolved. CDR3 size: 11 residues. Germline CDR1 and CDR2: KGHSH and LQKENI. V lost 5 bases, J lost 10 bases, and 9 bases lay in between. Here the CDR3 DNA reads TGTGCCAGCTCAGGACCCGGGGAGCAGTTCTTC. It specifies CASSGPGEQFF.

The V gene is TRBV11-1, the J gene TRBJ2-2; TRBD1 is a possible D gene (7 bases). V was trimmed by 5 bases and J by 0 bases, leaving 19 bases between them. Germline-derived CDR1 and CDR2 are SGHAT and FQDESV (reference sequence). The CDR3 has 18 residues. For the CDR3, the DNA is TGTGCCAGCAGCCGGATTAAAGGCGGGACAGCGAACACCGGGGAGCTGTTTTTT. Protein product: CASSRIKGGTANTGELFF.